Reported below is one T cell receptor (beta chain). No antigen is known for it. Regarding donors, all were healthy bone marrow donors. Trimming took 5 bases from V and 5 from J, leaving 12 bases between them. Per the germline V gene, CDR1 is SGHTA and CDR2 is FQGNSA. The CDR3 consists of 13 residues. These data belong to a study of cytomegalovirus exposure and HLA in healthy donors. Study findings and constraints: In most subjects, TCR beta sequences reportedly gave accurate predictions of HLA-A and HLA-B alleles. A missense variant in DCLRE1C was later tied to TCR beta V- and J-gene trimming. The study designated 160 or so TCR beta chains cytomegalovirus-associated.

PCR involved 60 Vbeta and 13 Jbeta primers. Data came from immunoSEQ multiplex PCR; TCRdb stores just in-frame clones and leaves some out. Of 150,000 to 180,000 clones listed, approximately 81% are singletons. The receptor was derived from a man aged 18 to 35 in good health and CMV-seronegative. Sequenced: PBMCs. This chain joins TRBV7-2 and TRBJ2-5; no clear D. CDR3 nucleotide sequence: TGTGCCAGCAGCCCTCACCTCAGGGAGACCCAGTACTTC. Translating gives CASSPHLRETQYF.